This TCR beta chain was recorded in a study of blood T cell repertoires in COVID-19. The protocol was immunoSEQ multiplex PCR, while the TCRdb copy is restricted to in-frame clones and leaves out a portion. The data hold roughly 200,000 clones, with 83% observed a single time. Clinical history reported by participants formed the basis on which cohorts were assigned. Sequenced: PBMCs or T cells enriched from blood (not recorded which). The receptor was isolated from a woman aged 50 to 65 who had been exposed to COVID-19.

This CDR3 reads CASSSRVPPLHF. The CDR3 DNA reads TGTGCCAGCAGCTCCAGGGTGCCACCCCTCCACTTT. The chain joins TRBV7-2 to TRBJ1-6; possibly TRBD1 for D (5 bases). CDR3 length: 12 amino acids. V lost 4 bases, J lost 11 bases, and 9 bases lay in between. Germline values: CDR1 SGHTA, CDR2 FQGNSA.